This T cell receptor (beta chain) was captured in a study of T cells in Graves' hyperthyroidism and ophthalmopathy. Study-level background: Initial diagnosis, before any treatment, was when peripheral blood was collected.

This clonotype has a handful of counts. The antigen is not known. Diagnosing involved the use of clinical symptoms, serum thyroxine and TRAb, thyroid ultrasound and orbital computed tomography. General study results and limits: The model anticipated ophthalmopathy a median approximately 6.5 months pre-onset. Most clonotypes expanded in thyroid above 0.001 were likewise present in blood.

Template material for amplifying TCR beta CDR3 regions consisted of RNA transcripts. The HTBI primer set served for first-round RT-PCR of the TCR CDR3. TCRdb passed the multiplex PCR reads through MiXCR, listing each CDR3 protein once. The sample lists about 150,000 distinct CDR3 sequences; roughly a fifth were seen once. The CDR3 length is 16 residues. Germline values: CDR1 DFQATT, CDR2 SNEGSKA (reference sequence). The V and J ends lost 4 bases and 3 bases, in that order; junction bases with no gene match: 12. The J gene is TRBJ2-1, the V gene TRBV20-1, with 7 bases that match TRBD2. The origin of this receptor is a woman in her forties or fifties with Graves' hyperthyroidism that later progressed to Graves' ophthalmopathy. The material sequenced was blood. DNA of the CDR3: TGCAGTGCTATTCCCCTTTGGGGAGGGGTCTACAATGAGCAGTTCTTC. It encodes CSAIPLWGGVYNEQFF.